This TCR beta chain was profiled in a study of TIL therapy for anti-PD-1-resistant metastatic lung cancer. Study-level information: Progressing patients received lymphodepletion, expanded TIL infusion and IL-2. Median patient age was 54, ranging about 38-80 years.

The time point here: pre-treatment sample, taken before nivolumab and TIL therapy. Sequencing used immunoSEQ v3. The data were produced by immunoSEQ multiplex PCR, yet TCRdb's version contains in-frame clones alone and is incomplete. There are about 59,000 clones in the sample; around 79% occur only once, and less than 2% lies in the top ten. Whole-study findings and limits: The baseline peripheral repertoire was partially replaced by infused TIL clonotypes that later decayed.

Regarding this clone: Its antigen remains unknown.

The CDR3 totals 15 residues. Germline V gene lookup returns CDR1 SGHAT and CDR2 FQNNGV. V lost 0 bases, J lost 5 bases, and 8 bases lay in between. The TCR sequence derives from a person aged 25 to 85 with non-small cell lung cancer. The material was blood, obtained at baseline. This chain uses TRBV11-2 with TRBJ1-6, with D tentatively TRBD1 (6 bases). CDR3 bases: TGTGCCAGCAGCTTAGATGGGGGCGATAATTCACCCCTCCACTTT. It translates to CASSLDGGDNSPLHF.